The 7 T cell receptor beta chains listed next were all sequenced from one sample in a study of blood T cell repertoires in COVID-19. This table comes from immunoSEQ multiplex PCR, and its TCRdb copy is limited to in-frame clones, with some not included. The table records some 300,000 clones, roughly nine tenths of them present only once. Sequenced: PBMCs or T cells enriched from blood (not recorded which). All receptors derive from a woman in her twenties or thirties who had recovered from COVID-19.

The V gene is TRBV27, the J gene TRBJ1-1, with no clear D. This CDR3 region has 16 residues. Germline V CDR1 and CDR2: MNHEY, SMNVEV (reference sequence). Deletions cut 2 bases from V and 0 bases from J, with 13 bases between. The CDR3 DNA follows: TGTGCCAGCAGTTTAAAATTTGTATACTTGAACACTGAAGCTTTCTTT. Translation: CASSLKFVYLNTEAFF.

The chain joins TRBV5-4 to TRBJ2-1; 9 bases match TRBD1. The CDR3 is made up of 14 amino acids. Germline lookup yields CDR1 SGHNT and CDR2 YYREEE (reference sequence). The V segment lost 4 bases and the J segment 5 bases; nucleotides outside the gene matches: 4. Written as DNA, the CDR3 is TGTGCCAGCAGCCAGGGGGACAGGGACAATGAGCAGTTCTTC. This gives the protein CASSQGDRDNEQFF.

The gene calls are TRBV21-1 and TRBJ2-5; the table gives TRBD2 as D, unverified against the DNA. TRBV21-1 is given as a pseudogene. This CDR3 spans 18 amino acids. CDR3 DNA: TGTGCCAGCAGCAAAGGAGCAGAGACTAGCGGAGAACAAGAGACCCAGTACTTC. Its protein is CASSKGAETSGEQETQYF.

The chain combines TRBV2 with TRBJ2-5; 9 positions match TRBD1. The CDR3 has 16 residues. V lost 7 bases and J lost 5; bases outside the gene matches: 14. Per the germline V gene, CDR1 is SNHLY and CDR2 is FYNNEI. The CDR3: CASIPGGTGGLETQYF. DNA of the CDR3: TGTGCCAGCATCCCCGGGGGCACAGGGGGCCTGGAGACCCAGTACTTC.

This clone was detected a few times. The chain carries TRBV28 and TRBJ1-1; 9 bases line up with TRBD1. This CDR3 comprises 15 residues. Germline values: CDR1 MDHEN, CDR2 SYDVKM. Germline trimming cut 4 bases from V and 1 base from J; bases unmatched to any gene: 4. CDR3 region: CASSSPGQGNTEAFF. CDR3 DNA sequence: TGTGCCAGCAGTTCACCGGGACAGGGGAACACTGAAGCTTTCTTT.

The genes are TRBV19 and TRBJ1-1; D not certain. The CDR3 length is 12 residues. Germline loops: CDR1 LNHDA, CDR2 SQIVND (reference sequence). Between the trimmed V and J ends, which lost 5 bases and 11 bases, there was a span of 15 bases. The CDR3, as DNA: TGTGCCAGTAGTTCCCATCTCCTGGGCGCTTTCTTT. Translation gives CASSSHLLGAFF.

This clone has just one count. The chain joins TRBV10-1 to TRBJ2-2; unclear D gene. The CDR3 covers 14 residues. The V end was cut by 4 bases, the J end by 3 bases, with 9 bases between. Per the germline V gene, CDR1 is WNHNN and CDR2 is SYGVQD (reference sequence). Written as DNA, the CDR3 is TGCGCCAGCAGTGTTCATCAGGACACCGGGGAGCTGTTTTTT. It specifies CASSVHQDTGELFF.